These 9 T cell receptor beta chains originate from one sample sequenced in a study of CD8+ T cells in alopecia areata. Treatment denoted: oral pan-JAK inhibitor, 5-10 mg twice daily. The sequencing template was cDNA reverse transcribed from extracted RNA. TCRdb's table, derived via immunoSEQ multiplex PCR, lists solely in-frame clones and lacks some. The sample contains under 350,000 clones, about three fifths of which appear only once. Sequenced material: CD4+ T cells sorted from blood, taken at week 24, from a patient treated with tofacitinib. The origin of the receptors is a human donor with alopecia areata.

For the CDR3, the DNA is TGTGCCAGCAGTGAGGCAGGGGGAAACTATGGCTACACCTTC. It encodes CASSEAGGNYGYTF. The chain links TRBV25-1 to TRBJ1-2, with 7 bases aligning to TRBD1. The trim removed 3 bases at V and 2 bases at J, leaving 3 bases unmatched. This CDR3 contains 14 residues. Germline V gene lookup returns CDR1 MGHDK and CDR2 SYGVNS.

The chain links TRBV27 to TRBJ2-5; 7 positions agree with TRBD1. The CDR3 extends over 13 amino acids. The germline CDR1 and CDR2 sequences are MNHEY and SMNVEV (reference sequence). The J segment lost 1 base and the V segment lost 11 bases, leaving 7 bases of the junction unmatched. CDR3: CAPGTAPQETQYF. The CDR3 region has the DNA TGTGCCCCCGGGACAGCCCCCCAAGAGACCCAGTACTTC.

This clone has a handful of counts. The genes are TRBV4-1 and TRBJ1-1; a weak D match, TRBD1 (5 bases). CDR3 length: 15 amino acids. Trimming left V 0 bases short and J 5 bases short, with 13 bases between. The germline V gene encodes CDR1 MGHRA and CDR2 YSYEKL. As DNA, the CDR3 is TGCGCCAGCAGCCAAGAGGGAGCAGGGTTGACTGAAGCTTTCTTT. Encoded protein: CASSQEGAGLTEAFF.

This clone was picked up one time. J is TRBJ2-1 and V is TRBV28; D possibly corresponds to TRBD1 (5 bases). The CDR3 consists of 16 residues. V was cut by 8 bases and J by 8 bases, with 25 bases left in between. Germline-derived CDR1 and CDR2 are MDHEN and SYDVKM. CDR3 residues: CASWTTVPRVVDEQFF. For the CDR3, the DNA is TGTGCCAGCTGGACAACGGTGCCTCGAGTGGTAGATGAGCAGTTCTTC.

This clone was observed a few times. The V gene is TRBV28, the J gene TRBJ2-1; 11 bases are a match to TRBD1. The V gene's germline CDR1 is MDHEN and CDR2 SYDVKM. The CDR3 has 15 amino acids. The V gene end was trimmed by 4 bases and the J gene end by 9 bases; junction bases not matched to a gene: 8. The CDR3 coding sequence is TGTGCCAGCAGTTACCCGGGACAGGGGGGCGGTGAGCAGTTCTTC. Protein product: CASSYPGQGGGEQFF.

CDR3 coding DNA: TGTGCCTGGAGTGGGACTTTCCCCCCACATTTTCAAGCTTTCTTT. This gives the protein CAWSGTFPPHFQAFF. V is TRBV30 and J is TRBJ1-1; D ambiguous. Looked up from germline, CDR1 is GTSNPN and CDR2 is SVGIG (reference sequence). CDR3 length: 15 residues. The V and J ends lost 1 base and 9 bases respectively, with 21 bases between them.

V gene TRBV5-4 combines with J gene TRBJ2-7; D may be TRBD1 or TRBD2 (5 bases each). Germline V CDR1 and CDR2: SGHNT, YYREEE (reference sequence). V was cut by 7 bases and J by 3 bases, with 14 bases left in between. This CDR3 is 13 amino acids long. This CDR3 is CASRRQGDYEQYF. CDR3 nucleotides: TGTGCCAGCCGGCGGCAGGGAGACTACGAGCAGTACTTC.

V gene TRBV21-1 combines with J gene TRBJ2-6; the table assigns TRBD1, which was not confirmed against the DNA. TRBV21-1 is recorded as a pseudogene. The CDR3 has 17 amino acids. The CDR3 nucleotides read TGTGCCAGCGGGGCCGGACAGCCCTTCTCTGGGGCCAACGTCCTGACTTTC. This translates into CASGAGQPFSGANVLTF.

This clone was seen a single time. The rearrangement links TRBV30 to TRBJ1-3; TRBD1 might be the D (5 bases). In germline, CDR1 is GTSNPN, CDR2 SVGIG (reference sequence). CDR3 size: 15 residues. Trimming removed 0 bases from V and 1 base from J, with 10 bases in between. CDR3 in amino acids: CAWSVRGVSGNTIYF. CDR3 nucleotides: TGTGCCTGGAGTGTACGGGGGGTTTCTGGAAACACCATATATTTT.